Presented here are 15 T cell receptor beta chains from one specimen sequenced in a study of radiation and T cells in renal cell carcinoma. Noted time point: baseline pretreatment blood. Indicated treatment: 15 Gy SBRT to primary tumor, nephrectomy 4 weeks later. Libraries were prepared by immunoSEQ multiplex PCR; TCRdb keeps only in-frame clonotypes and omits some of them. The data contain 150,000 or so clones, roughly 90% of them singletons. This sample comprised blood, obtained from a patient whose treatment included radiotherapy and nephrectomy. The receptors stem from a woman aged 50 to 65 with renal cell carcinoma.

This chain links TRBV9 with TRBJ2-5; D is ambiguous. Germline V gene sequence: CDR1 SGDLS, CDR2 YYNGEE. This CDR3 comprises 15 residues. The V end was cut by 0 bases, the J end by 5 bases, with 14 bases between. For the CDR3, the DNA is TGTGCCAGCAGCGTAGGACCATTAGGATCGGAGACCCAGTACTTC. It translates to CASSVGPLGSETQYF.

The chain carries TRBV19 and TRBJ1-2; the D gene is possibly TRBD1 (6 bases). Germline CDR1 and CDR2: LNHDA and SQIVND (reference sequence). The CDR3 is 12 amino acids. Trimming took 7 bases from V and 3 from J, leaving 9 bases between them. The CDR3 loop is CASKGGYYGYTF. CDR3 DNA sequence: TGTGCCAGTAAGGGGGGTTACTATGGCTACACCTTC.

The chain is built from TRBV10-2 and TRBJ2-5; 10 positions match TRBD2. The CDR3 sequence is 16 residues long. V dropped 2 bases and J dropped 4; count of bases not matched to a gene: 7. Germline CDR1 and CDR2: WSHSY and SAAADI. CDR3 residues: CASSETASGGGETQYF. The CDR3, as DNA: TGCGCCAGCAGTGAGACGGCTAGCGGGGGAGGAGAGACCCAGTACTTC.

V gene TRBV7-2 combines with J gene TRBJ2-2; D is unclear. The V gene's germline CDR1 is SGHTA and CDR2 FQGNSA. With 5 bases removed from V and 7 bases from J, the gap between germline ends came to 26 bases. This CDR3 spans 18 amino acids. CDR3 sequence (DNA): TGTGCCAGCAGCATAGAGACGGTTAAGGCTGCCTCAAGCGGGGAGCTGTTTTTT. Its translation is CASSIETVKAASSGELFF.

This clone was found once. This rearrangement joins TRBV7-2 to TRBJ2-2, with 7 bases that match TRBD2. The CDR3 sequence is 15 residues long. V trimming: 0 bases; J trimming: 5 bases; junction bases outside the gene matches: 3. Germline V gene sequence: CDR1 SGHTA, CDR2 FQGNSA. The CDR3 loop is CASSLAGRETGELFF. As DNA, the CDR3 is TGTGCCAGCAGCTTAGCGGGGAGGGAGACCGGGGAGCTGTTTTTT.

This chain uses TRBV6-5 with TRBJ2-7; 7 nucleotides align to TRBD1. V was pared by 7 bases and J by 4 bases, with 10 bases of the junction left unmatched. From germline, CDR1 is MNHEY and CDR2 SVGAGI. The CDR3 loop spans 14 amino acids. The CDR3 loop is CASIQGTAPYEQYF. DNA of the CDR3: TGTGCCAGCATCCAAGGGACAGCGCCTTACGAGCAGTACTTC.

This clone was counted a few times. The chain joins TRBV4-3 to TRBJ1-3; D not resolved. Trimming took off 3 bases at V and 5 bases at J, with 5 bases between the two ends. The CDR3 length is 12 residues. The germline V gene has CDR1 LGHNA and CDR2 YSLEER. The CDR3 nucleotides read TGCGCCAGCAGCCAGACCCGAAACACCATATATTTT. This translates into CASSQTRNTIYF.

This clone has a handful of counts. The chain recombines TRBV6-6 with TRBJ1-5; unclear D gene. There are 12 residues in the CDR3. Trimming removed 4 bases at V and 9 bases at J, with 10 bases between. CDR1 MNHNY and CDR2 SVGAGI come from the germline V gene (reference sequence). CDR3 sequence reads: CASSLEVGPQHF. CDR3 sequence (DNA): TGTGCCAGCAGTTTAGAAGTTGGGCCCCAGCATTTT.

This clone has just one count. This chain uses TRBV7-9 with TRBJ2-3, with D possibly being TRBD1 or TRBD2 (5 bases each). The germline gives CDR1 SEHNR, CDR2 FQNEAQ (reference sequence). Trimming pared 7 bases from V and 5 bases from J, leaving 16 bases between. This CDR3 has 14 residues. The CDR3 protein is CASTPPSGGDTQYF. CDR3 in DNA: TGTGCCAGCACCCCTCCCTCTGGGGGAGATACGCAGTATTTT.

The V gene is TRBV13, the J gene TRBJ2-7; D gene uncertain. The V gene's germline CDR1 is PRHDT and CDR2 FYEKMQ (reference sequence). The CDR3 contains 14 residues. The V and J ends lost 5 bases and 2 bases respectively, with 13 bases between them. CDR3 sequence reads: CASSPAGITYEQYF. Written as DNA, the CDR3 is TGTGCCAGCAGCCCCGCTGGGATCACCTACGAGCAGTACTTC.

This clone was observed a handful of times. The chain couples TRBV9 to TRBJ2-3; 8 nucleotides line up with TRBD2. V shed 7 bases and J 1 base; nucleotides not matched to a gene: 11. The germline V gene has CDR1 SGDLS and CDR2 YYNGEE. The CDR3 is made up of 16 amino acids. CDR3 sequence: CASGKGAGVRTDTQYF. CDR3 bases: TGTGCCAGCGGAAAGGGAGCGGGGGTGCGCACAGATACGCAGTATTTT.

CDR3 loop: CASSQGVWAEAFF. Here the CDR3 DNA reads TGTGCCAGCTCCCAGGGAGTTTGGGCTGAAGCTTTCTTT. This chain links TRBV18 with TRBJ1-1; possibly TRBD1 for D (5 bases). CDR3 length equals 13 residues. V was clipped by 6 bases and J by 6 bases, with 14 bases between them. Germline values: CDR1 KGHSH, CDR2 LQKENI.

The gene calls are TRBV4-3 and TRBJ1-6; maybe TRBD1 (6 bases). The CDR3 length is 14 residues. V gave up 4 bases and J gave up 3 bases, with 7 bases separating them. From germline, CDR1 is LGHNA and CDR2 YSLEER. The DNA of the CDR3 is TGCGCCAGCAGCCGGACAGACTATAATTCACCCCTCCACTTT. Its translation: CASSRTDYNSPLHF.

There are a few counts of this clone. The chain is built from TRBV7-8 and TRBJ1-2, with 11 bases that match TRBD1. Germline lookup yields CDR1 SGHVS and CDR2 FQNEAQ. The V gene end was trimmed by 4 bases and the J gene end by 5 bases; junction bases not matched to a gene: 6. The CDR3 totals 15 residues. CDR3 DNA sequence: TGTGCCAGCAGCTATCGGACAGGGGGCTTTTATGGCTACACCTTC. As protein: CASSYRTGGFYGYTF.

The chain links TRBV6-6 to TRBJ1-1; unclear D gene. CDR1 is MNHNY, CDR2 SVGAGI, per germline (reference sequence). Trimming shortened V by 0 bases and J by 1 base, and 9 bases separated the two germline ends. The CDR3 spans 15 residues. DNA for the CDR3: TGTGCCAGCAGTTACTCGATATTTAGGAACACTGAAGCTTTCTTT. Translating it yields CASSYSIFRNTEAFF.